This T cell receptor (beta chain) appears in the sequencing data of a study of vaccination and CD4 T cells after COVID-19. Stated treatment: approximately nine-day PBMC culture with coronavirus spike peptide pools or control peptides (ViraFEST assay). ViraFEST used peptide pools to expand antigen-specific T cells, then sequenced TCRs. In this sample, this clonotype turned up a few times. Its target is not known. Trimming left V 3 bases short and J 0 bases short, with 9 bases between. This CDR3 is built from 15 residues. In germline, CDR1 is SNHLY, CDR2 FYNNEI. Oncomine TCR Beta short-read sequencing was applied to DNA from cultured CD4+ T cells. TCRdb redid the calling of the PCR reads with MiXCR, one entry per CDR3 protein. Of 20,000 to 30,000 distinct CDR3 sequences listed, about 64% are singletons.

This TCR came from a human donor who had recovered from COVID-19. The chain couples TRBV2 to TRBJ1-5; D remains unclear. Material: CD4+ T cells from blood, cultured in vitro. CDR3 protein: CASSDVRGSNQPQHF. Here the CDR3 DNA reads TGTGCCAGCAGTGACGTCCGGGGTAGCAATCAGCCCCAGCATTTT. The whole variable domain, remainder taken from reference TRBV2 and TRBJ1-5, is EPEVTQTPSHQVTQMGQEVILRCVPISNHLYFYWYRQILGQKVEFLVSFYNNEISEKSEIFDDQFSVERPDGSNFTLKIRSTKLEDSAMYFCASSDVRGSNQPQHFGDGTRLSIL.